This entry concerns a single T cell receptor (beta chain). Its target is unknown. TCRdb itself ran the RACE reads through MiXCR, one entry per CDR3 protein. The repertoire consists of 82,000 or so distinct CDR3 sequences, with over 10% occurring once and the leading ten covering around 5.7%. The entry originates in a study of human T cells and chemical hapten exposure. The time point is: patch test 3, about 24 weeks after DPC sensitization. Noted treatment: therapeutic diphenylcyclopropenone sensitization with weekly scalp DPC. Unseparated into fractions, whole blood served as the source from which total RNA was extracted. Study-wide findings and caveats: Healthy individuals' immune responses may differ from those of donors, who had alopecia.

Germline V gene lookup returns CDR1 MNHNY and CDR2 SVGAGI (reference sequence). The ends were cut back, 6 bases at V and 1 base at J, with 19 bases in the middle. The CDR3 spans 16 residues. The TCR was taken from a woman in her 50s with alopecia areata. Some clones in this sample may be carry-over from other donors' samples. The chain has TRBV6-6 and TRBJ2-7; D unclear. Source: whole blood, taken in connection with sensitization to the hapten diphenylcyclopropenone (DPC). CDR3 nucleotides: TGTGCCAGCAGATCGCGATGGGCTAATATATCCTACGAGCAGTACTTC. It specifies CASRSRWANISYEQYF.